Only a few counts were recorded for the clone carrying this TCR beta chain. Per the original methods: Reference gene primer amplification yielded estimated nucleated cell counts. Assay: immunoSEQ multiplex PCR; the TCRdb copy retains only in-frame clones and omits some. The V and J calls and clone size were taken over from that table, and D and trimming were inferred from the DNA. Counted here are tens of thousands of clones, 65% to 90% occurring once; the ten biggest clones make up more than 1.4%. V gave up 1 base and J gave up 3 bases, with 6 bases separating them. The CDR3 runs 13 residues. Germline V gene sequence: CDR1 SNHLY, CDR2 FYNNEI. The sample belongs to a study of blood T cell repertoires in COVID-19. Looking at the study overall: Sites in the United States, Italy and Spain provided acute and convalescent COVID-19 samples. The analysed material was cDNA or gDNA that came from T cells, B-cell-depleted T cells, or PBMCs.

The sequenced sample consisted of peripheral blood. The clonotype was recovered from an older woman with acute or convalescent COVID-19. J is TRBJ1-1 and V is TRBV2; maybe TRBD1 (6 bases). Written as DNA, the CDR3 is TGTGCCAGCAGTGAAGACAGGGACACTGAAGCTTTCTTT. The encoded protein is CASSEDRDTEAFF.